What follows are 30 T cell receptor delta chains derived from one specimen sequenced in a study of gamma-delta chains in newborns, infants, children. TCRdb reprocessed the reads using CATT. The table shows several thousand delta-chain clones, with about 3.3% occurring only once. Sequencing was carried out using blood. Every receptor here comes from a child who was a newborn, infant or young child, either healthy, febrile or measles-vaccinated (not recorded which).

The chain uses TRDV2 and TRDJ3; 10 bases fit TRDD3. Trimming at V came to 4 bases and at J to 0 bases, leaving 14 bases not matched to a gene. There are 21 residues in the CDR3. Germline CDR1 reads GEAIGNYY; CDR2 reads EKD. This CDR3 is CACDPLLGDPPSSWDTRQMFF. The CDR3 DNA is TGTGCCTGTGATCCCCTACTGGGGGATCCCCCCAGCTCCTGGGACACCCGACAGATGTTTTTC.

In this sample, this clone turned up a few times. The same CDR3 arises from other DNA sequences in this sample as well. The chain combines TRDV2 with TRDJ2; TRDD3 matches 8 bases. Germline V gene sequence: CDR1 GEAIGNYY, CDR2 EKD. The CDR3 runs 17 residues. Unmatched junction bases numbered 13, after V lost 4 bases and J lost 4 bases. The CDR3 sequence is CACDTVASGDTTAQLFF. CDR3 bases: TGTGCCTGTGATACGGTTGCGAGTGGGGATACGACAGCACAACTCTTCTTT.

In its sample, this clone was seen a few times. Other DNA variants within this sample encode the same CDR3. The chain recombines TRDV2 with TRDJ3; TRDD3 matches at 13 bases. The CDR3 runs to 18 residues. V trimming: 2 bases; J trimming: 3 bases; junction bases outside the gene matches: 3. Germline V gene sequence: CDR1 GEAIGNYY, CDR2 EKD. This CDR3 reads CACDRLGDTSWDTRQMFF. The CDR3 DNA reads TGTGCCTGTGACAGACTGGGGGATACGAGCTGGGACACCCGACAGATGTTTTTC.

V usage is TRDV3 and J usage is TRDJ2, with 11 bases matching TRDD3. Germline CDR1 reads TVYSNPD; CDR2 reads GDNSRS (reference sequence). The CDR3 runs to 14 residues. J lost 4 bases, V lost 4 bases, and 5 bases had no gene match. CDR3 nucleotides: TGTGCCTGGATTGGGGGATACGGGACAGCACAACTCTTCTTT. Translated, it gives CAWIGGYGTAQLFF.

In regard to this clone: For this DNA, TCRdb reports the protein of a much larger clone, which diverges at residue 10, most likely from a read error; the protein presented here is translated directly from the DNA. The chain employs TRDV2 and TRDJ3, with a weak D call TRDD3 (6 bases). This CDR3 is 16 amino acids long. Germline V gene sequence: CDR1 GEAIGNYY, CDR2 EKD. The CDR3 protein is CACDTVLSWGTRQMFF. The CDR3 nucleotides are TGTGCCTGTGACACCGTCCTCTCCTGGGGCACCCGACAGATGTTTTTC.

This clone was picked up many times. One base separates it from a far larger clone, so it is likely a read error. The genes are TRDV2 and TRDJ1, with D possibly matching TRDD3 (6 bases). This CDR3 has 14 residues. Germline CDR1 is GEAIGNYY and CDR2 is EKD. CDR3 bases: TGTGCCTGTGGCACCTGGGGATACACCGATAAACTCATCTTT. Translation gives CACGTWGYTDKLIF.

The V and J genes are TRDV2 and TRDJ3, with 10 nucleotides matching TRDD3. The CDR3 sequence is 21 residues long. J was trimmed by 0 bases and V by 3 bases; bases with no gene match: 13. Germline CDR1 and CDR2: GEAIGNYY and EKD. In DNA form, the CDR3 reads TGTGCCTGTGACCCGGTCGGACTGGGGGATTCTAGCTCCTGGGACACCCGACAGATGTTTTTC. It specifies CACDPVGLGDSSSWDTRQMFF.

This clone is judged medium-sized. The identical CDR3 is also encoded by other nucleotide sequences in the sample. This chain uses TRDV2 with TRDJ3; TRDD3 matches at 7 bases. J lost 0 bases, V lost 0 bases, and 4 bases had no gene match. Germline V lookup: CDR1 GEAIGNYY, CDR2 EKD. The length of the CDR3 is 18 residues. The CDR3 sequence: CACDTAGGRSWDTRQMFF. CDR3 coding DNA: TGTGCCTGTGACACCGCTGGGGGCCGCTCCTGGGACACCCGACAGATGTTTTTC.

This clone was detected only a few times. The rearrangement uses TRDV2 and TRDJ3, with D tentatively TRDD3 (5 bases). Germline CDR1 reads GEAIGNYY; CDR2 reads EKD. Trimming pared 0 bases from V and 1 base from J, leaving 24 bases between. This CDR3 comprises 22 residues. This chain's CDR3 is CACDTAEVRGAIGSWDTRQMFF. In DNA, the CDR3 is TGTGCCTGTGACACCGCAGAAGTACGGGGGGCCATAGGGTCCTGGGACACCCGACAGATGTTTTTC.

This clone showed up just a few times. The TCRdb protein comes from a much larger clone and disagrees with this DNA's translation at residue 5, likely due to a read error; the protein given here is derived from the DNA. The V call is TRDV2, the J call TRDJ3, with 13 bases aligning to TRDD3. V lost 3 bases to trimming and J lost 4 bases; unmatched junction nucleotides: 5. The CDR3 covers 18 residues. Germline CDR1 GEAIGNYY, CDR2 EKD. The chain's CDR3 is CACDALGDTMWDTRQMFF. The CDR3 bases are TGTGCCTGTGACGCACTGGGGGATACGATGTGGGACACCCGACAGATGTTTTTC.

Of note for this clone: Since a much larger clone is just one base distant, this may be a read error. At the DNA level, this CDR3 is encoded by other sequences in the same sample as well. V and J are TRDV2 and TRDJ3, with TRDD3 matching 7 bases. The CDR3 contains 18 residues. The germline gives CDR1 GEAIGNYY, CDR2 EKD. This CDR3 reads CACDAVGDSSWDTRQMFF. CDR3 nucleotide sequence: TGTGCCTGTGACGCGGTGGGGGACAGCTCCTGGGACACCCGACAAATGTTTTTC.

About this clone: A much larger clone sits a single nucleotide away, making a read error possible. Different DNA sequences within this sample yield the same CDR3. V and J are TRDV2 and TRDJ3; the match to TRDD3 covers 7 bases. The germline gives CDR1 GEAIGNYY, CDR2 EKD. This CDR3 is built from 18 residues. The V and J ends lost 0 bases and 1 base, in that order; junction bases with no gene match: 5. The CDR3: CACDTGGYASWDTRQMFF. CDR3 coding DNA: TGTGCCTGTGACACCGGAGGATACGCGTCCTGGGACACCCGACAGATGTTTTTC.

In regard to this clone: A read error likely explains why the TCRdb protein, taken from a much larger clone, differs from this DNA's translation at residue 3; the protein shown is translated from the DNA. This rearrangement joins TRDV2 to TRDJ3, with TRDD3 matching over 13 bases. Germline values: CDR1 GEAIGNYY, CDR2 EKD. The CDR3 loop spans 18 amino acids. This chain's CDR3 is CARDRLGDTSWDTRQMFF. CDR3 DNA sequence: TGTGCCCGTGACAGACTGGGGGATACGTCCTGGGACACCCGACAGATGTTTTTC.

To note about this clone: This sample also contains other DNA sequences that code for the same CDR3. The J gene is TRDJ3, the V gene TRDV2; 13 bases agree with TRDD3. J gave up 0 bases and V 2 bases, and 3 bases lay outside the gene matches. This CDR3 has 19 amino acids. Germline assignment: CDR1 GEAIGNYY and CDR2 EKD. DNA of the CDR3: TGTGCCTGTGACAAATACTGGGGGATACGCTCCTGGGACACCCGACAGATGTTTTTC. Translation gives CACDKYWGIRSWDTRQMFF.

This clone is termed medium-sized. The chain is built from TRDV2 and TRDJ3; 13 bases line up with TRDD3. Per the germline V gene, CDR1 is GEAIGNYY and CDR2 is EKD. V dropped 2 bases and J dropped 4; count of bases not matched to a gene: 10. The CDR3 has 20 residues. CDR3 residues: CACDKVLGDTRFWDTRQMFF. Written as DNA, the CDR3 is TGTGCCTGTGACAAAGTACTGGGGGATACGCGATTTTGGGACACCCGACAGATGTTTTTC.

Many counts were recorded for this clone. The rearrangement uses TRDV2 and TRDJ3, with TRDD3 matching over 7 bases. CDR3 length: 19 residues. Per germline, CDR1 GEAIGNYY and CDR2 EKD. After removal of 3 bases from V and 0 bases from J, the junction contained 10 bases not matched to a gene. The CDR3 region is CACDPLGMGSSWDTRQMFF. In nucleotides, the CDR3 is TGTGCCTGTGACCCACTGGGGATGGGCAGCTCCTGGGACACCCGACAGATGTTTTTC.

By sample fraction, this clone is medium-sized. The chain recombines TRDV2 with TRDJ3; 10 bases are shared with TRDD3. Germline V gives CDR1 GEAIGNYY, CDR2 EKD. J gave up 2 bases and V 0 bases, and 3 bases lay outside the gene matches. The CDR3 length is 18 residues. CDR3 nucleotides: TGTGCCTGTGACACCCTGGGGGATAACCCCTGGGACACCCGACAGATGTTTTTC. Residues: CACDTLGDNPWDTRQMFF.

This clone has just a few counts. This could be a read error, since a much larger clone is one nucleotide away. The sample holds other DNA sequences that translate to the same CDR3. This chain joins TRDV2 and TRDJ2; TRDD3 matches 10 bases. Germline CDR1 is GEAIGNYY and CDR2 is EKD. The CDR3 length is 15 residues. The DNA for the CDR3 is TGTGCCTGTGACATACTGGGGGATTTGACAGCACAACTCTTCTTC. This gives the protein CACDILGDLTAQLFF.

The rearrangement uses TRDV2 and TRDJ1, with D unclear. The J gene was not available in TCRdb and was assigned here by matching the DNA to germline segments. CDR3 length: 14 residues. V lost 1 base and J lost 4, with 12 bases in between. Germline assignment: CDR1 GEAIGNYY and CDR2 EKD. The CDR3 nucleotides read TGTGCCTGTGACACGGGAGGGACAGACGATAAACTCATCTTT. Encoded protein: CACDTGGTDDKLIF.

This rearrangement joins TRDV1 to TRDJ1; 9 nucleotides match TRDD3. This CDR3 spans 23 amino acids. Germline loops: CDR1 TSWWSYY, CDR2 QGS. The V gene end was trimmed by 2 bases and the J gene end by 0 bases; junction bases not matched to a gene: 25. This CDR3 reads CALGEFTWGPGLGDPSDTDKLIF. DNA of the CDR3: TGTGCTCTTGGGGAATTTACCTGGGGCCCAGGTCTGGGGGATCCCTCCGACACCGATAAACTCATCTTT.

This clone rates as medium-sized. Other DNA sequences of this sample code for an identical CDR3. This chain joins TRDV2 and TRDJ3; D ambiguous. CDR1 and CDR2 (germline): GEAIGNYY, EKD. CDR3 length: 16 amino acids. V shed 0 bases and J shed 1 base, with 6 bases lying between them. The CDR3 reads CACDTVGSWDTRQMFF. DNA of the CDR3: TGTGCCTGTGACACCGTGGGATCCTGGGACACCCGACAGATGTTTTTC.

This clone was counted ten times or more. Other DNA sequences in this sample translate to the same CDR3. The chain is built from TRDV2 and TRDJ3, with D tentatively TRDD3 (5 bases). Germline CDR1 and CDR2: GEAIGNYY and EKD. V lost 0 bases and J 1 base, leaving 9 bases between the germline ends. CDR3 length equals 17 residues. CDR3 bases: TGTGCCTGTGACACCGCTGGGCCTTCCTGGGACACCCGACAGATGTTTTTC. This sequence encodes CACDTAGPSWDTRQMFF.

In this sample, this clone is medium-sized. The chain carries TRDV2 and TRDJ1; TRDD3 agrees at 13 bases. Germline-derived CDR1 and CDR2 are GEAIGNYY and EKD. V lost 3 bases and J lost 4; bases outside the gene matches: 7. CDR3 length equals 16 residues. CDR3 nucleotides: TGTGCCTGTGACGTACTGGGGGATACGGATGGCGATAAACTCATCTTT. This translates into CACDVLGDTDGDKLIF.

In its sample, this clone was seen a few times. A far larger clone is just one base off, so this is likely a read error. The CDR3 here is CACDKWGIYSSWDTRQVFF. In DNA form, the CDR3 reads TGTGCCTGTGACAAGTGGGGGATATATAGCTCCTGGGACACCCGACAGGTGTTTTTC. The chain links TRDV2 to TRDJ3, with 9 bases lining up with TRDD3. The germline gives CDR1 GEAIGNYY, CDR2 EKD. The CDR3 is made up of 19 amino acids.

In regard to this clone: With a far larger clone one base away, a read error is the likely cause. The chain employs TRDV2 and TRDJ3; 7 nucleotides agree with TRDD3. Germline V gene data show CDR1 as GEAIGNYY and CDR2 as EKD. CDR3 length: 15 amino acids. CDR3 coding DNA: TGTGCCTGTGACTGGGGGACCTGGGACACCCGACAGGTGTTTTTC. It translates to CACDWGTWDTRQVFF.

This clone is deemed medium-sized. Different DNA sequences within this sample yield the same CDR3. V is TRDV2 and J is TRDJ2; the match to TRDD3 covers 10 bases. The junction had 7 bases not matched to a gene; V was cut back by 3 bases and J by 4 bases. The V gene's germline CDR1 is GEAIGNYY and CDR2 EKD. This CDR3 spans 16 amino acids. The CDR3 DNA sequence: TGTGCCTGTGACTTACTGGGGGATGGAAGGACAGCACAACTCTTCTTT. Translating it yields CACDLLGDGRTAQLFF.

To note about this clone: A much bigger clone sits one base away, suggesting this may be a read error. This chain joins TRDV2 and TRDJ1; TRDD3 aligns across 8 bases. V shed 9 bases, J shed 0 bases, and the junction held 11 bases outside the gene matches. The CDR3 has 15 amino acids. Germline CDR1 and CDR2: GEAIGNYY and EKD. The CDR3 sequence: CARVPLLGDTDKLIF. CDR3 nucleotide sequence: TGTGCCCGTGTGCCTCTACTGGGGGACACCGATAAACTCATCTTT.

This clone is medium-sized within its sample. Other nucleotide sequences in the sample specify the same CDR3. This chain uses TRDV2 with TRDJ3; 11 positions agree with TRDD3. Germline loops: CDR1 GEAIGNYY, CDR2 EKD. The trim removed 0 bases at V and 2 bases at J, leaving 11 bases unmatched. The CDR3 runs to 21 residues. CDR3 DNA sequence: TGTGCCTGTGACACCGTGGGGGATACGCTCTTCCAAACCTGGGACACCCGACAGATGTTTTTC. Residues: CACDTVGDTLFQTWDTRQMFF.

This clone was detected a few times. Relative to the germline gene, one junction end is altered; a read error may explain this. This CDR3 is also generated by other DNA sequences in the sample. The chain uses TRDV2 and TRDJ3; 7 bases match TRDD3. The CDR3 has 20 amino acids. Germline lookup yields CDR1 GEAIGNYY and CDR2 EKD. The CDR3 DNA reads as TGTGCCTGTGACGTACGGAACTGGGGACTGAGCTCCTGGGACACCCGTCAGATGTTTTTC. Translating gives CACDVRNWGLSSWDTRQMFF.

In its sample, this clone was seen a few times. A read error may produce the germline difference seen at one junction end. The genes are TRDV2 and TRDJ3, with 10 bases identical to TRDD3. Germline assignment: CDR1 GEAIGNYY and CDR2 EKD. The CDR3 length is 19 residues. The CDR3 region has the DNA TGTGCCTGTGACACTATCCTTACTGGGGGATTCTGGGACACCCGACAGGTGTTTTTC. This sequence encodes CACDTILTGGFWDTRQVFF.